This T cell receptor beta chain was found in a study of blood T cell repertoires in COVID-19. Study-wide context: Acute-phase and convalescent COVID-19 samples originated in the United States, Italy and Spain.

Profiled with immunoSEQ multiplex PCR; TCRdb holds only in-frame clones, not every one. The table has some 250,000 clones, roughly nine tenths seen once. This CDR3 is built from 12 residues. Trimming shortened V by 2 bases and J by 12 bases, and 14 bases separated the two germline ends. CDR1 is GTSNPN, CDR2 SVGIG, per germline (reference sequence). This clone was seen only once. The clonotype comes from a human donor in a cohort exposed to, infected with or recovered from COVID-19 (not recorded which). The donor label of this sample is uncertain. The rearrangement joins TRBV30 to TRBJ2-1; D unclear. Sample: PBMCs or T cells enriched from blood (not recorded which). The CDR3, as DNA: TGTGCCTGGAGTCATTTAGATGGGCCGCAGTTCTTC. It yields the protein CAWSHLDGPQFF.